This TCR beta chain was recovered during a study of multiple sclerosis patients with progressive multifocal leukoencephalopathy. Documented time point: before natalizumab initiation. Sequencing was performed with immunoSEQ multiplex PCR; in TCRdb, only in-frame clones are kept and a portion is missing. Of some 30,000 clones in the sample, around nine tenths were seen once. The receptor was isolated from a human donor with multiple sclerosis. Material: PBMCs.

CDR3 nucleotide sequence: TGCAGCGTTGGGGTCAGCGTGGCCACAGATACGCAGTATTTT. Its translation: CSVGVSVATDTQYF. J is TRBJ2-3 and V is TRBV29-1; no firm D call. V was pared by 4 bases and J by 2 bases, with 13 bases between. Germline-derived CDR1 and CDR2 are SQVTM and ANQGSEA. This CDR3 is built from 14 residues.